A single TCR beta chain is shown here with its context. Its antigen remains unknown. The source of the sample is a study of T cell repertoires in cytomegalovirus infection. Across the whole study: Both a matching HLA type and CMV infection were indicated by public TCR beta signatures.

Trimming cost V 0 bases and J 7 bases; bases outside gene matches: 6. This CDR3 is built from 15 residues. TCRdb re-derived calls from the reads in MiXCR, one entry per CDR3 protein. Of more than 400,000 distinct CDR3 sequences listed, around 27% are singletons. Findings and caveats of the study: Based on cumulative public TCR beta family frequency, carriers of CMV plus the relevant HLA were identified. HLA-C-restricted CMV clonotypes gave the most frequent clonotype in two of eight donors.

This chain links TRBV12-3 or TRBV12-4 with TRBJ2-1; 7 bases are shared with TRBD2. The receptor's source is a human donor in good health (CMV status not recorded). Some clones in this sample may be carry-over from other donors' samples. The source material was PBMCs. The CDR3 loop is CASSLAGGSGNEQFF. DNA for the CDR3: TGTGCCAGCAGTTTAGCGGGAGGGAGTGGTAATGAGCAGTTCTTC.